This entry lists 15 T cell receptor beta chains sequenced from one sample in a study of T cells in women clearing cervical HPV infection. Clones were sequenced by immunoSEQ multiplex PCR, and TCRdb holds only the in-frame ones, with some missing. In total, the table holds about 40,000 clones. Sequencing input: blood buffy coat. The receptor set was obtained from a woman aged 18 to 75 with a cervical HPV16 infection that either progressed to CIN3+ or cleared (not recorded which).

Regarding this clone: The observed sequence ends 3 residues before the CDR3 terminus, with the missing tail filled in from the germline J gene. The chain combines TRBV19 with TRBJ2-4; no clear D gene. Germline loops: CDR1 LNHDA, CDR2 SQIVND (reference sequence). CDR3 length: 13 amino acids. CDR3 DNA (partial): TGTGCCAGTAGTATAGGAGTTAACTATGGT. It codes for CASSIGVNYG. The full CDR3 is CASSIGVNYGQYF.

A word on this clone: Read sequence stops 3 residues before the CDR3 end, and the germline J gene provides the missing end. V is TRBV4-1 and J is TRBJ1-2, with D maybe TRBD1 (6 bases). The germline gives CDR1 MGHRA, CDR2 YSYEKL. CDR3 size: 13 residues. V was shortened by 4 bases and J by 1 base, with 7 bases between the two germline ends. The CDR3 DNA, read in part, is TGCGCCAGCAGCCCAGGGGATAACTATGGC. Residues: CASSPGDNYG. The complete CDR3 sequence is CASSPGDNYGYTF.

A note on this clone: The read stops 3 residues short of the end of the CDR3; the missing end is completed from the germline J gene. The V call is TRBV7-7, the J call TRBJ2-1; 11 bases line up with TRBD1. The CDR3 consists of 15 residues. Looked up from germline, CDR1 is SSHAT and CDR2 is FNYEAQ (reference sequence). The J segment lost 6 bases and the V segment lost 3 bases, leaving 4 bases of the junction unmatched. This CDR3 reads CASSLGGTGGNEQFF. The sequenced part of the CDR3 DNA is TGTGCCAGCAGCTTGGGCGGGACAGGGGGCAATGAG.

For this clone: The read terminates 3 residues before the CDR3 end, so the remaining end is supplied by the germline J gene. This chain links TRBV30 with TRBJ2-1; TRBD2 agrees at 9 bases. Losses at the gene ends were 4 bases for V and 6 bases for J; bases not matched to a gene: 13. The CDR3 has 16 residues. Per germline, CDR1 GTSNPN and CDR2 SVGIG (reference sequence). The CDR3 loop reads CAWKRTSGPSGNEQFF. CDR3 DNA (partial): TGTGCCTGGAAGCGAACTAGCGGGCCCTCGGGCAATGAG.

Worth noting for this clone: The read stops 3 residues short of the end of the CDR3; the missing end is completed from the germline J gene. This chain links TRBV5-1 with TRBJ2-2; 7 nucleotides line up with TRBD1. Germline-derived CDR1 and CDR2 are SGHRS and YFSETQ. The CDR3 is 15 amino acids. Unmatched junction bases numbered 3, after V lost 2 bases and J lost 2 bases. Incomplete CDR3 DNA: TGCGCCAGCAGCTTAGGGGGCCTAAACACCGGGGAG. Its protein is CASSLGGLNTGE. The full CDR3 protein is CASSLGGLNTGELFF.

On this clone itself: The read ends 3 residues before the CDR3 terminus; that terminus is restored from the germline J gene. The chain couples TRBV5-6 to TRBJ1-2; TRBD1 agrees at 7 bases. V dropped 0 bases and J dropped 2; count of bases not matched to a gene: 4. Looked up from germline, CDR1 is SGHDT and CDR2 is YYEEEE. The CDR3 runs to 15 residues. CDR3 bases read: TGTGCCAGCAGCTTGGGACAGGGTTTAAACTATGGC. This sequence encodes CASSLGQGLNYG. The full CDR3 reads CASSLGQGLNYGYTF.

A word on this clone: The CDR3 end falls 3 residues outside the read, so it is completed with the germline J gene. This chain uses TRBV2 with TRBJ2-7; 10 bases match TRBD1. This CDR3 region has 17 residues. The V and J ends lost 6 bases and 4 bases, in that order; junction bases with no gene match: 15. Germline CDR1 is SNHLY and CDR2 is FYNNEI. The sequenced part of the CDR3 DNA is TGTGCCAGCAGCCTTGGGACAGGGGAATTTGAAGTTTACGAG. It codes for CASSLGTGEFEVYE. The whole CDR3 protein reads CASSLGTGEFEVYEQYF. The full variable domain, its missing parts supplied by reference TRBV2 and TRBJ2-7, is EPEVTQTPSHQVTQMGQEVILRCVPISNHLYFYWYRQILGQKVEFLVSFYNNEISEKSEIFDDQFSVERPDGSNFTLKIRSTKLEDSAMYFCASSLGTGEFEVYEQYFGPGTRLTVT.

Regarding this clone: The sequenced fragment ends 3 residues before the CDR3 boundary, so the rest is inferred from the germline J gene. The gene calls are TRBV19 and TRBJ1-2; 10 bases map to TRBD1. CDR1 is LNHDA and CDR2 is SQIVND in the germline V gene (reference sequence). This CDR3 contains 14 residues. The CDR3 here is CASSTGTGDYDYTF. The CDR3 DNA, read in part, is TGTGCCAGTAGTACCGGGACAGGGGACTACGAC.

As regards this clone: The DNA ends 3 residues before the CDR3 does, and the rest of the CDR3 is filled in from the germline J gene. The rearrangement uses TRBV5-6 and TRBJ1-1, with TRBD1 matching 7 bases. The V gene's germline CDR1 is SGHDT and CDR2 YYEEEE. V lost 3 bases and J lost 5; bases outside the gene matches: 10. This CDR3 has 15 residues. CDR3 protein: CASSYDRVGETEAFF. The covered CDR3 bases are TGTGCCAGCAGCTACGACAGGGTTGGGGAGACTGAA.

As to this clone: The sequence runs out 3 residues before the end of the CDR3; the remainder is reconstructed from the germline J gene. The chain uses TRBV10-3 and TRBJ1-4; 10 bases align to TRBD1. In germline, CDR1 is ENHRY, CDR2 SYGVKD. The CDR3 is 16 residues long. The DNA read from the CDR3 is TGTGCCATCAGACCGACAGGGGGCTTGTATAATTCACCA. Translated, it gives CAIRPTGGLYNSP. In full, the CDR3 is CAIRPTGGLYNSPLFF.

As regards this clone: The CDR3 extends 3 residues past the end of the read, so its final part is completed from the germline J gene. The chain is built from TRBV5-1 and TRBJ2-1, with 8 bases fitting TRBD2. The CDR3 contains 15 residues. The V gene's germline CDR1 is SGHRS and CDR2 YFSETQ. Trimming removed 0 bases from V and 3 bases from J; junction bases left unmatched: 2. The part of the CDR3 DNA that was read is TGCGCCAGCAGCTTGGGCGCGGGAGGCTACAATGAG. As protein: CASSLGAGGYNE. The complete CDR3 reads CASSLGAGGYNEQFF.

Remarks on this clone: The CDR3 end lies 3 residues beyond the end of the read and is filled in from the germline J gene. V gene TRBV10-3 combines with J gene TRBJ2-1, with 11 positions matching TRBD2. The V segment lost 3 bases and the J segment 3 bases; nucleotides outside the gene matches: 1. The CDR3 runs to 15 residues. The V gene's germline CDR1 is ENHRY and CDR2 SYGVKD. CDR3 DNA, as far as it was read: TGTGCCATCAGTGATAGCGGGAGGGACTACAATGAG. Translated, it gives CAISDSGRDYNE. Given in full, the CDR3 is CAISDSGRDYNEQFF.

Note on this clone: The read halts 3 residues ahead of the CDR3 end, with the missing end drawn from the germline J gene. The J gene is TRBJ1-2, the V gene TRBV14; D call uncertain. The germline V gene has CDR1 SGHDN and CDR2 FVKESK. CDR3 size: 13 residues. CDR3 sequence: CASSHTAAEGYTF. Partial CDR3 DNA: TGTGCCAGCAGCCACACAGCGGCGGAGGGC.

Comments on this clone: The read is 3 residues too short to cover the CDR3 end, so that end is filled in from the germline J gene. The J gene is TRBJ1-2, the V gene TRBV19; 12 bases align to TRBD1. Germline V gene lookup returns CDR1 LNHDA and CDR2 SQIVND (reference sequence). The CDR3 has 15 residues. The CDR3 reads CASSRPPGQGARYTF. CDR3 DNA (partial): TGTGCCAGTAGTAGACCTCCGGGACAGGGGGCACGC.

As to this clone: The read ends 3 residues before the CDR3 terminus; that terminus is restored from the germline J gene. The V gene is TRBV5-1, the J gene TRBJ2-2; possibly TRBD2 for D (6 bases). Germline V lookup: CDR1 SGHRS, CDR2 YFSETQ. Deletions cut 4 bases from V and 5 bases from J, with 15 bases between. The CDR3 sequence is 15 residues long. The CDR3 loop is CASSQAGGITGELFF. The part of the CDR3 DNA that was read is TGCGCCAGCAGCCAGGCTGGCGGGATTACCGGGGAG.